Reported below is one T cell receptor (beta chain). The sample is drawn from a study of blood T cell repertoires in COVID-19. Study overall: The analysed material was cDNA or gDNA that came from T cells, B-cell-depleted T cells, or PBMCs.

There are 15 residues in the CDR3. Losses at the gene ends were 0 bases for V and 3 bases for J; bases not matched to a gene: 1. The germline gives CDR1 LNHNV, CDR2 YYDKDF (reference sequence). TCRdb's copy holds only in-frame clones and misses some; the assay was immunoSEQ multiplex PCR. The sample includes over 250,000 clones, 85% to 90% of them seen just once. This receptor was obtained from a woman aged 50 to 65 with COVID-19, enrolled during active disease. Specimen: peripheral blood. The chain carries TRBV15 and TRBJ2-7; TRBD1 matches 11 bases. The CDR3 DNA reads as TGTGCCACCAGCAGAGAGGGGACAGGGGGCTACGAGCAGTACTTC. Protein: CATSREGTGGYEQYF.